Listed here are 2 T cell receptor beta chains from one sample, sequenced in a study of blood T cell repertoires in COVID-19. Data came from immunoSEQ multiplex PCR; TCRdb stores just in-frame clones and leaves some out. There are around 72,000 clones in the sample; approximately 88% occur only once, and approximately 30% lies in the top ten. Sample: peripheral blood. The receptors were sampled from a man between 50 and 59 years old with acute or convalescent COVID-19.

The chain has TRBV6-1 and TRBJ2-7; 13 bases match TRBD2. The ends lost 0 bases at V and 5 bases at J; junction bases unmatched: 4. Germline V CDR1 and CDR2: MNHNS, SASEGT. This CDR3 has 16 residues. CDR3 DNA: TGTGCCAGCAGTGAAGCCCCGGGACTAGCGGGGAACGAGCAGTACTTC. Translated: CASSEAPGLAGNEQYF.

The chain joins TRBV3-1 (or the pseudogene TRBV3-2) to TRBJ1-6, with TRBD1 matching 7 bases. V shed 8 bases, J shed 9 bases, and the junction held 7 bases outside the gene matches. The CDR3 totals 13 residues. Germline lookup yields CDR1 LGHDT and CDR2 YNNKEL (reference sequence). The CDR3 protein is CASGAGGSSPLHF. The CDR3 coding sequence is TGTGCCAGCGGGGCAGGGGGAAGTTCACCCCTCCACTTT.